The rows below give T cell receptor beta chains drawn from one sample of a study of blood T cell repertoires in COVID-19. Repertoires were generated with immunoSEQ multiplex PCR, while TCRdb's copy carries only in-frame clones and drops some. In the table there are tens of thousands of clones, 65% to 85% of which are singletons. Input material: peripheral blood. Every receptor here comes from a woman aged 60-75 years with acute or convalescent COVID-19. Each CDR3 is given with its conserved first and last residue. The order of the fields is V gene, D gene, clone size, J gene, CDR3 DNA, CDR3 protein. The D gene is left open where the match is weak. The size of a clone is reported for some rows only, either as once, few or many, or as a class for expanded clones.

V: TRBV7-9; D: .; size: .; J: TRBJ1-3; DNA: TGTGCCAGCAGCTTATACAGCTCAAGGGGAAACACCATATATTTT; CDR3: CASSLYSSRGNTIYF
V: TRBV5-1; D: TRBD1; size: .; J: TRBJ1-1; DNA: TGCGCCAGCAGCTTAAAGGACAGGGGGGTATCCATTGGGTATGAAGCTTTCTTT; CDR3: CASSLKDRGVSIGYEAFF
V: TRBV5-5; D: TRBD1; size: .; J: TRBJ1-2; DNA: TGTGCCAGCAGCTCGGGACAGGGGGTCAGCTATGGCTACACCTTC; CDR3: CASSSGQGVSYGYTF
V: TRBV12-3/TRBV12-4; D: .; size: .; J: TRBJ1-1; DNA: TGTGCCAGCGGGTGGACAACCTCATATGAAGCTTTCTTT; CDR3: CASGWTTSYEAFF
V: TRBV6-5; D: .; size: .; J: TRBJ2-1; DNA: TGTGCCAGCAGTTCCCCGGGAAGTTACAATGAGCAGTTCTTC; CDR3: CASSSPGSYNEQFF
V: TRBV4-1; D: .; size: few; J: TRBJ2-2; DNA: TGCGCCAGCAGCCGGACAGTAAACACCGGGGAGCTGTTTTTT; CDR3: CASSRTVNTGELFF
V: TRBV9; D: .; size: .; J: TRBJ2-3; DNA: TGTGCCAGCAGCGCCGGGTTTGCCGGGAAAGATACGCAGTATTTT; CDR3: CASSAGFAGKDTQYF
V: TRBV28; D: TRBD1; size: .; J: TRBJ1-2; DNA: TGTGCCAGCAGGTCCTCGGACAGGGTGGGCGGCTACACCTTC; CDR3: CASRSSDRVGGYTF
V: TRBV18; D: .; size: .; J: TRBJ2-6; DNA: TGTGCCAGCTCACCGGTGGGCCAATTGACTGGGGCCAACGTCCTGACTTTC; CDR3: CASSPVGQLTGANVLTF
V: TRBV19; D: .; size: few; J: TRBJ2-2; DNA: TGTGCCAGTAGTACGGTCCCGAACACCGGGGAGCTGTTTTTT; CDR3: CASSTVPNTGELFF
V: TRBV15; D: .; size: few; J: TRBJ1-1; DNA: TGTGCCACCAGCAGAGAAAGAGGGAACACTGAAGCTTTCTTT; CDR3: CATSRERGNTEAFF
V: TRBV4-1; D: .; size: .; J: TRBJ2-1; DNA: TGCGCCAGCAGCCAAGATCAGGTAGGGGCAAACAATGAGCAGTTCTTC; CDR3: CASSQDQVGANNEQFF
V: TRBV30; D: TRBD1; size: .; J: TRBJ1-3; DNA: TGTGCCTGGAGTGGACAGGGCTCTGGAAACACCATATATTTT; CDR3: CAWSGQGSGNTIYF
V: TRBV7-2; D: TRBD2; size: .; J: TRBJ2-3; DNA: TGTGCCAGCAGCTTAACCCCGAGCGGGGGGCGCACAGATACGCAGTATTTT; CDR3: CASSLTPSGGRTDTQYF
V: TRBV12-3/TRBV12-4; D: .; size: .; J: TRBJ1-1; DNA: TGTGCCAGCAGTTATGTCATGAACACTGAAGCTTTCTTT; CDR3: CASSYVMNTEAFF
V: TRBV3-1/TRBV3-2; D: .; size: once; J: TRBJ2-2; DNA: TGTGCCAGCAGCCAAGTAGGACTGACCGGGGAGCTGTTTTTT; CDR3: CASSQVGLTGELFF
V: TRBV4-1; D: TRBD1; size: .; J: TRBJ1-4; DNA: TGCGCCAGCAGCCCTGAAAGGGACAGGGGCGAAAAACTGTTTTTT; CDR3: CASSPERDRGEKLFF